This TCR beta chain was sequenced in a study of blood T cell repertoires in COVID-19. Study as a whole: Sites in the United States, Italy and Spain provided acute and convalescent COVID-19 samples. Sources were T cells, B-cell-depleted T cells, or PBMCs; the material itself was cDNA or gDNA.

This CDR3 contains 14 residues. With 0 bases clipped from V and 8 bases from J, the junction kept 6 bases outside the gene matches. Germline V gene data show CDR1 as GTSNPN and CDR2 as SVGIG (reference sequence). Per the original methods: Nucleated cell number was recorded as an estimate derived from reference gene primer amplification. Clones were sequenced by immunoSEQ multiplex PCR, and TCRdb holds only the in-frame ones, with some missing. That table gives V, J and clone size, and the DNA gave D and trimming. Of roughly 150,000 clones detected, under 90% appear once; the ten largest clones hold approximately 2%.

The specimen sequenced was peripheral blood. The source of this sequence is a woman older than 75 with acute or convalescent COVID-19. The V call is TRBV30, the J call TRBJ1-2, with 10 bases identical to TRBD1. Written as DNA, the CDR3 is TGTGCCTGGAGTGTTGGACAGGGGGGGGTAGGCTACACCTTC. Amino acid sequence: CAWSVGQGGVGYTF. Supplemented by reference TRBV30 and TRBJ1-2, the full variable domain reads SQTIHQWPATLVQPVGSPLSLECTVEGTSNPNLYWYRQAAGRGLQLLFYSVGIGQISSEVPQNLSASRPQDRQFILSSKKLLLSDSGFYLCAWSVGQGGVGYTFGSGTRLTVV.